These 21 T cell receptor beta chains originate from one sample sequenced in a study of blood T cell repertoires in COVID-19. This table comes from immunoSEQ multiplex PCR, and its TCRdb copy is limited to in-frame clones, with some not included. The sample yields fewer than 200,000 clones, about 85% seen once. The source material was peripheral blood. All receptors come from a human donor with acute or convalescent COVID-19. The donor label of this sample is uncertain.

The genes are TRBV5-1 and TRBJ1-2; 8 bases match TRBD1. The trim removed 4 bases at V and 2 bases at J, leaving 4 bases unmatched. The CDR3 is 14 amino acids. Looked up from germline, CDR1 is SGHRS and CDR2 is YFSETQ. CDR3 in DNA: TGCGCCAGCAGCAGGGGACAGGCCAACTATGGCTACACCTTC. This encodes CASSRGQANYGYTF. Variable domain in full (rest from reference TRBV5-1 and TRBJ1-2): KAGVTQTPRYLIKTRGQQVTLSCSPISGHRSVSWYQQTPGQGLQFLFEYFSETQRNKGNFPGRFSGRQFSNSRSEMNVSTLELGDSALYLCASSRGQANYGYTFGSGTRLTVV.

The V call is TRBV15, the J call TRBJ2-2; 7 bases are a match to TRBD2. The V and J ends lost 1 base and 0 bases, in that order; junction bases with no gene match: 5. The CDR3 has 17 amino acids. The germline V gene encodes CDR1 LNHNV and CDR2 YYDKDF (reference sequence). The CDR3 sequence is CATSRGGAGTNTGELFF. The CDR3, as DNA: TGTGCCACCAGCAGAGGAGGAGCGGGGACGAACACCGGGGAGCTGTTTTTT.

The genes are TRBV19 and TRBJ2-7, with a weak D call TRBD2 (5 bases). Germline V lookup: CDR1 LNHDA, CDR2 SQIVND (reference sequence). The CDR3 contains 15 residues. Trimming cost V 1 base and J 7 bases, with 17 bases left between them. The CDR3 reads CASSIGYSSGSEQYF. For the CDR3, the DNA is TGTGCCAGTAGTATAGGATACAGTTCGGGATCGGAGCAGTACTTC. The variable domain in full, completed from reference TRBV19 and TRBJ2-7, reads DGGITQSPKYLFRKEGQNVTLSCEQNLNHDAMYWYRQDPGQGLRLIYYSQIVNDFQKGDIAEGYSVSREKKESFPLTVTSAQKNPTAFYLCASSIGYSSGSEQYFGPGTRLTVT.

The DNA for the CDR3 is TGTGCCAGCAGCTTAGCAGCAGGGGGAGCTAATTCACCCCTCCACTTT. Translated, it gives CASSLAAGGANSPLHF. This chain uses TRBV11-2 with TRBJ1-6; 7 bases match TRBD1. V gave up 1 base and J gave up 6 bases; unmatched junction bases: 6. CDR3 length: 16 residues. Germline CDR1 reads SGHAT; CDR2 reads FQNNGV.

The V call is TRBV28, the J call TRBJ2-3, with 8 bases matching TRBD1. The trim removed 4 bases at V and 2 bases at J, leaving 5 bases unmatched. The CDR3 length is 15 residues. CDR1 MDHEN and CDR2 SYDVKM come from the germline V gene. CDR3 sequence: CASSSPRGHTDTQYF. In nucleotides, the CDR3 is TGTGCCAGCAGTTCTCCCAGGGGGCACACAGATACGCAGTATTTT.

This chain connects TRBV5-4 to TRBJ2-5, with 9 bases identical to TRBD2. This CDR3 has 18 amino acids. V lost 6 bases and J lost 2; bases outside the gene matches: 17. Germline V gene lookup returns CDR1 SGHNT and CDR2 YYREEE (reference sequence). This CDR3 is CASTNKGGLAGLQETQYF. The CDR3 DNA reads as TGTGCCAGCACCAACAAAGGAGGGCTAGCGGGGCTACAAGAGACCCAGTACTTC.

The chain carries TRBV7-8 and TRBJ2-5, with D perhaps matching TRBD2 (5 bases). Germline lookup yields CDR1 SGHVS and CDR2 FQNEAQ. The CDR3 loop spans 13 amino acids. With 5 bases removed from V and 3 bases from J, the gap between germline ends came to 10 bases. The CDR3 sequence is CASSHGLKETQYF. The CDR3 DNA reads as TGTGCCAGCAGCCATGGACTGAAAGAGACCCAGTACTTC.

The chain is built from TRBV5-1 and TRBJ1-1, with TRBD1 identical over 7 bases. CDR1 is SGHRS and CDR2 is YFSETQ in the germline V gene. The CDR3 is 12 residues long. V dropped 6 bases and J dropped 4; count of bases not matched to a gene: 3. The CDR3: CASNQGGTEAFF. CDR3 bases: TGCGCCAGCAATCAGGGGGGCACTGAAGCTTTCTTT.

J is TRBJ2-1 and V is TRBV18; D gene uncertain. The CDR3 has 15 residues. The germline V gene has CDR1 KGHSH and CDR2 LQKENI. The V end lost 8 bases, the J end lost 0 bases, and 14 bases lay between the germline ends. The CDR3 nucleotides read TGTGCCAGCGAAATTAAAGCGAGCTCCTACAATGAGCAGTTCTTC. As protein: CASEIKASSYNEQFF.

The gene calls are TRBV6-2 or TRBV6-3 and TRBJ2-7; D is undetermined. This CDR3 spans 14 amino acids. Between the trimmed V and J ends, which lost 0 bases and 2 bases, there was a span of 8 bases. Looked up from germline, CDR1 is MNHEY and CDR2 is SVGEGT. CDR3 in amino acids: CASSYSSAPYEQYF. The DNA of the CDR3 is TGTGCCAGCAGTTACTCTTCAGCGCCCTACGAGCAGTACTTC.

The table lists this clone with a count of one. The rearrangement uses TRBV27 and TRBJ2-3, with 9 bases identical to TRBD2. The junction had 11 bases not matched to a gene; V was cut back by 11 bases and J by 8 bases. The CDR3 runs to 13 residues. Per germline, CDR1 MNHEY and CDR2 SMNVEV (reference sequence). CDR3 nucleotide sequence: TGTGCCGCAGGGGCGGGGGGGTTTAGTACGCAGTATTTT. The encoded protein is CAAGAGGFSTQYF.

The V gene is TRBV11-2, the J gene TRBJ2-1; D may be TRBD1 (5 bases). CDR1 is SGHAT, CDR2 FQNNGV, per germline. Trimming pared 5 bases from V and 7 bases from J, leaving 15 bases between. The CDR3 consists of 14 residues. The CDR3 region has the DNA TGTGCCAGCAGCCCCCAGGGAAGGCGGAATGAGCAGTTCTTC. It yields the protein CASSPQGRRNEQFF.

For the CDR3, the DNA is TGTGCCAGCAGCTTTCGGGCAGGGAAGAGTTTCACAGATACGCAGTATTTT. This translates into CASSFRAGKSFTDTQYF. The chain employs TRBV7-9 and TRBJ2-3, with a possible D match to TRBD1 (5 bases). V lost 3 bases to trimming and J lost 2 bases, with 18 bases between them. Germline CDR1 and CDR2: SEHNR and FQNEAQ (reference sequence). CDR3 length equals 17 residues.

This clone has only a few counts. This chain uses TRBV5-1 with TRBJ1-1, with D possibly TRBD1 on 6 matching bases. CDR3 length equals 17 residues. V lost 0 bases and J 3 bases, leaving 18 bases between the germline ends. The V gene's germline CDR1 is SGHRS and CDR2 YFSETQ. The chain's CDR3 is CASSLGGGRLRDTEAFF. The CDR3 nucleotides are TGCGCCAGCAGCTTGGGAGGGGGAAGGTTGAGGGACACTGAAGCTTTCTTT.

This chain uses TRBV5-1 with TRBJ1-3; no clear D gene. The V end lost 4 bases, the J end lost 1 base, and 18 bases lay between the germline ends. CDR1 SGHRS and CDR2 YFSETQ come from the germline V gene. CDR3 length: 17 residues. The CDR3 is CASSIVATESSGNTIYF. The CDR3 nucleotides are TGCGCCAGCAGCATCGTAGCGACCGAGAGTTCTGGAAACACCATATATTTT.

The rearrangement uses TRBV15 and TRBJ2-7, with no clear D. CDR1 is LNHNV, CDR2 YYDKDF, per germline (reference sequence). The CDR3 extends over 14 amino acids. The V end lost 8 bases, the J end lost 0 bases, and 14 bases lay between the germline ends. The CDR3 protein is CATSSIRDSYEQYF. CDR3 nucleotide sequence: TGTGCCACCTCTTCAATCCGAGACTCCTACGAGCAGTACTTC.

The rearrangement links TRBV10-1 to TRBJ2-1, with 7 bases that match TRBD1. The CDR3 consists of 12 residues. Trimming at V came to 4 bases and at J to 10 bases, leaving 4 bases not matched to a gene. Germline V gene sequence: CDR1 WNHNN, CDR2 SYGVQD (reference sequence). The CDR3, as DNA: TGCGCCAGCAGTGGACAGGGCAAAGAGCAGTTCTTC. The encoded protein is CASSGQGKEQFF.

Of note for this clone: Other DNA sequences in this sample translate to the same CDR3. CDR3 in amino acids: CASSPRGGANTGELFF. CDR3 bases: TGTGCCAGCAGCCCACGCGGGGGCGCGAACACCGGGGAGCTGTTTTTT. The rearrangement links TRBV11-2 to TRBJ2-2; a weak D match, TRBD2 (7 bases). Deletions cut 5 bases from V and 0 bases from J, with 13 bases between. CDR1 and CDR2 from the germline V gene are SGHAT and FQNNGV. This CDR3 spans 16 amino acids.

V and J are TRBV30 and TRBJ2-2; no definite D call. The CDR3 has 14 residues. Trimming removed 4 bases from V and 0 bases from J, with 9 bases in between. CDR1 and CDR2 from the germline V gene are GTSNPN and SVGIG (reference sequence). CDR3 protein: CAWNRATNTGELFF. The CDR3 DNA reads as TGTGCCTGGAATCGAGCCACGAACACCGGGGAGCTGTTTTTT.

The chain employs TRBV6-2 or TRBV6-3 and TRBJ1-2; D not certain. This CDR3 has 13 residues. V was pared by 2 bases and J by 8 bases, with 12 bases between. Looked up from germline, CDR1 is MNHEY and CDR2 is SVGEGT. The CDR3 DNA follows: TGTGCCAGCAGTTACAACAGTTATTACGGCTACACCTTC. Protein product: CASSYNSYYGYTF.

The chain recombines TRBV14 with TRBJ2-5; D perhaps matches TRBD1 (5 bases). CDR1 and CDR2 (germline): SGHDN, FVKESK. The CDR3 consists of 13 residues. V was shortened by 7 bases and J by 5 bases, with 14 bases between the two germline ends. The CDR3: CASTSIGVETQYF. The CDR3 DNA is TGTGCCAGCACCTCGATAGGGGTGGAGACCCAGTACTTC.